The rows below give T cell receptor beta chains drawn from one sample of a study of TIL therapy for anti-PD-1-resistant metastatic lung cancer. The repertoire was sequenced with immunoSEQ multiplex PCR; TCRdb's copy has only in-frame clones and lacks some. Of 60,000 or so clones in the sample, 55% to 75% were seen once. The sequencing here drew on blood, taken at baseline. Receptors were obtained from a person aged 25 to 80 with non-small cell lung cancer. Both conserved end residues are part of each CDR3. The order of the fields is clone size, D gene, V gene, J gene, CDR3 protein, CDR3 DNA. The D gene is left open where the match is weak. Part of the rows lack a size; the others show once, few, many or a class for expanded clones.

NA,TRBD1,TRBV19,TRBJ1-2,CASSIVETGNRGYTF,TGTGCCAGTAGTATAGTGGAGACAGGGAATCGTGGCTACACCTTC
NA,TRBD2,TRBV5-1,TRBJ2-3,CASSPRLAGGPQSPYF,TGCGCCAGCAGCCCGCGACTAGCGGGGGGGCCTCAGTCACCGTATTTT
few,TRBD1,TRBV29-1,TRBJ1-1,CSVAQGETEAFF,TGCAGCGTTGCTCAGGGGGAAACTGAAGCTTTCTTT
NA,NA,TRBV30,TRBJ2-3,CAAGETDTQYF,TGTGCCGCCGGAGAGACAGATACGCAGTATTTT
few,TRBD1,TRBV6-1,TRBJ1-6,CASSEGTGGPPLHF,TGTGCCAGCAGTGAAGGGACAGGGGGACCACCCCTCCACTTT
once,NA,TRBV5-3,TRBJ1-5,CARSLEGLGGSGQPQHF,TGTGCCAGAAGCTTGGAGGGGTTAGGCGGGAGCGGTCAGCCCCAGCATTTT
NA,TRBD1,TRBV2,TRBJ2-7,CASSLGQGSHYEQYF,TGTGCCAGCAGTTTAGGACAGGGGAGCCACTACGAGCAGTACTTC
NA,NA,TRBV9,TRBJ2-5,CASSVRDRETQYF,TGTGCCAGCAGCGTAAGGGATCGGGAGACCCAGTACTTC
NA,TRBD1,TRBV19,TRBJ2-7,CASSPHGQGANEQYF,TGTGCCAGTAGTCCCCACGGACAGGGGGCTAACGAGCAGTACTTC
NA,NA,TRBV29-1,TRBJ2-3,CSVEDDSNTDTQYF,TGCAGCGTTGAAGACGACTCCAACACAGATACGCAGTATTTT
NA,TRBD2,TRBV15,TRBJ2-7,CATSSGLAGPQGTYEQYF,TGTGCCACCAGCAGTGGCCTAGCGGGGCCCCAAGGGACCTACGAGCAGTACTTC
NA,TRBD1,TRBV6-5,TRBJ1-2,CASRQGLSYGYTF,TGTGCCAGCAGACAGGGGTTGAGCTATGGCTACACCTTC
NA,NA,TRBV4-2,TRBJ1-3,CASSQVFGSSGNTIYF,TGTGCCAGCAGCCAAGTGTTCGGGAGCTCTGGAAACACCATATATTTT
NA,NA,TRBV5-6,TRBJ1-2,CASSLAGAGSYGYTF,TGTGCCAGCAGCTTGGCAGGGGCGGGTTCCTATGGCTACACCTTC
NA,NA,TRBV2,TRBJ2-7,CASRGIDRTGTKPYEQYF,TGTGCCAGCAGGGGCATAGACCGTACCGGGACAAAACCCTACGAGCAGTACTTC
NA,NA,TRBV18,TRBJ2-2,CASSPGTIGDTGELFF,TGTGCCAGCTCACCGGGGACAATAGGAGACACCGGGGAGCTGTTTTTT
NA,TRBD1,TRBV5-1,TRBJ1-1,CASSLASGGTEAFF,TGCGCCAGCAGCTTGGCGTCAGGGGGCACTGAAGCTTTCTTT
NA,NA,TRBV30,TRBJ1-6,CAWNSQQNSPLHF,TGTGCCTGGAACTCACAACAGAATTCACCCCTCCACTTT
NA,NA,TRBV29-1,TRBJ2-3,CSVEGTESSTDTQYF,TGCAGCGTTGAAGGAACGGAGTCAAGCACAGATACGCAGTATTTT
NA,NA,TRBV29-1,TRBJ1-2,CSGGERDTYYGYTF,TGCAGCGGGGGGGAACGGGACACCTACTATGGCTACACCTTC
few,NA,TRBV21-1,TRBJ2-5,CASSILGQGSGSGEETQYF,TGTGCCAGCAGCATCCTAGGACAGGGAAGTGGATCCGGGGAAGAGACCCAGTACTTC
once,TRBD2,TRBV13,TRBJ2-1,CASSLEASGSGNEQFF,TGTGCCAGCAGCTTAGAAGCCAGCGGGAGTGGTAATGAGCAGTTCTTC
few,NA,TRBV11-3,TRBJ2-1,CASSSRGTEREQFF,TGTGCCAGCAGCTCCCGGGGCACGGAGAGGGAGCAGTTCTTC
NA,NA,TRBV12-1,TRBJ1-6,CASSHSGEPLYSPLHF,TGTGCCAGCAGCCATTCGGGGGAACCCTTGTATTCACCCCTCCACTTT
few,NA,TRBV5-1,TRBJ1-2,CASSFRTGTANGYTF,TGCGCCAGCAGCTTCCGTACTGGGACTGCAAATGGCTACACCTTC
NA,TRBD2,TRBV6-5,TRBJ2-1,CASSYYTGGGYNEQFF,TGTGCCAGCAGTTACTATACGGGGGGGGGTTACAATGAGCAGTTCTTC
NA,TRBD2,TRBV7-9,TRBJ2-1,CASRRLAGGPNEQFF,TGTGCCAGCAGAAGACTAGCGGGGGGGCCCAATGAGCAGTTCTTC
once,TRBD1,TRBV7-8,TRBJ2-1,CASSPRTGGFYNEQFF,TGTGCCAGCAGCCCCCGGACAGGGGGCTTCTACAATGAGCAGTTCTTC
NA,TRBD1,TRBV6-5,TRBJ1-2,CASSRLLDRSHGYTF,TGTGCCAGCAGTCGGCTTCTGGACAGGAGTCATGGCTACACCTTC
NA,NA,TRBV6-5,TRBJ2-2,CASSYVGVNTGELFF,TGTGCCAGCAGTTATGTGGGAGTCAACACCGGGGAGCTGTTTTTT
NA,TRBD1,TRBV5-4,TRBJ1-6,CASTLGTGDSPLHF,TGTGCCAGCACCCTCGGAACAGGGGATTCACCCCTCCACTTT
few,TRBD1,TRBV2,TRBJ1-2,CASSALQGQLGYTF,TGTGCCAGCAGTGCACTCCAGGGACAGCTTGGCTACACCTTC
once,NA,TRBV5-4,TRBJ2-3,CASSYTDTQYF,TGTGCCAGCAGCTACACAGATACGCAGTATTTT
NA,TRBD2,TRBV5-4,TRBJ2-5,CASSPGGAQETQYF,TGTGCCAGCAGCCCGGGGGGGGCCCAGGAGACCCAGTACTTC
NA,NA,TRBV9,TRBJ1-2,CASSSSLNPYGYTF,TGTGCCAGCAGCTCCTCCTTAAATCCCTATGGCTACACCTTC
NA,TRBD1,TRBV19,TRBJ1-4,CASSISRDRGRDATNEKLFF,TGTGCCAGTAGTATTTCAAGGGACAGGGGGCGCGACGCGACTAATGAAAAACTGTTTTTT
NA,NA,TRBV7-6,TRBJ2-7,CASSLARGEQYF,TGTGCCAGCAGCTTAGCGCGTGGCGAGCAGTACTTC
NA,NA,TRBV18,TRBJ1-2,CASSPRASGGYTF,TGTGCCAGCTCACCGAGGGCCTCAGGGGGCTACACCTTC
once,NA,TRBV5-5,TRBJ2-4,CASSLLPSFRGENIQYF,TGTGCCAGCAGCTTGCTTCCCTCTTTCAGAGGGGAGAACATTCAGTACTTC
NA,TRBD1,TRBV29-1,TRBJ2-2,CSAQAQGANTGELFF,TGCAGCGCCCAGGCACAGGGGGCTAACACCGGGGAGCTGTTTTTT
NA,NA,TRBV7-9,TRBJ2-2,CASRHQGPGELFF,TGTGCCAGCAGACATCAGGGCCCCGGGGAGCTGTTTTTT
NA,TRBD1,TRBV15,TRBJ2-6,CATSREGTGPLSGANVLTF,TGTGCCACCAGCAGAGAGGGGACAGGCCCCCTTTCTGGGGCCAACGTCCTGACTTTC
NA,TRBD2,TRBV7-9,TRBJ2-1,CASSLGVSGIFNEQFF,TGTGCCAGCAGCTTAGGAGTTAGCGGGATATTCAATGAGCAGTTCTTC
NA,NA,TRBV27,TRBJ1-1,CASSERVAYEAFF,TGTGCCAGCTCCGAACGGGTCGCCTATGAAGCTTTCTTT
NA,TRBD1,TRBV13,TRBJ2-2,CASSQRQGSGELFF,TGTGCCAGCAGCCAACGACAGGGGTCCGGGGAGCTGTTTTTT
NA,TRBD2,TRBV6-6,TRBJ2-7,CASSAGTSGPREQYF,TGTGCCAGCAGTGCCGGGACTAGCGGTCCCAGGGAGCAGTACTTC